This TCR beta chain stems from a study of blood T cell repertoires in COVID-19. The overall study: Sources were T cells, B-cell-depleted T cells, or PBMCs; the material itself was cDNA or gDNA.

V gave up 5 bases and J gave up 4 bases; unmatched junction bases: 4. The CDR3 sequence is 14 residues long. Per the germline V gene, CDR1 is ENHRY and CDR2 is SYGVKD. In the source study's methods: Nucleated cell counts were estimated from reference gene primer amplification. Measured with immunoSEQ multiplex PCR; TCRdb has only the in-frame clones, and not every one. For V, J and clone size, that table is used; D and trimming come from the DNA. The table has under 100,000 clones, roughly 82% seen once; the top ten hold roughly 10%. Sequenced material: peripheral blood. The source is a man aged 55 to 70 with acute or convalescent COVID-19. J is TRBJ2-7 and V is TRBV10-3, with 11 bases aligning to TRBD2. The CDR3 nucleotides read TGTGCCATCAGTCCCGGGACTAGCGGTTACGAGCAGTACTTC. Its protein product is CAISPGTSGYEQYF.